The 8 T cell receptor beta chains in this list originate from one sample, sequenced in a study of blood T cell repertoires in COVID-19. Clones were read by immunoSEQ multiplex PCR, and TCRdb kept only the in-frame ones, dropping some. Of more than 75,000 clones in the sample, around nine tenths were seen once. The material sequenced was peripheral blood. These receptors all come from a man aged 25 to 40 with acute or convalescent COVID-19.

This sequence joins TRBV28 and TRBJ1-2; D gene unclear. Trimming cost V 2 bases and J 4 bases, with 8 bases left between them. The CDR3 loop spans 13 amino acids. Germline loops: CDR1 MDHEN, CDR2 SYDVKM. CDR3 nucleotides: TGTGCCAGCAGTTTAGGAGGGAGCTATGGCTACACCTTC. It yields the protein CASSLGGSYGYTF.

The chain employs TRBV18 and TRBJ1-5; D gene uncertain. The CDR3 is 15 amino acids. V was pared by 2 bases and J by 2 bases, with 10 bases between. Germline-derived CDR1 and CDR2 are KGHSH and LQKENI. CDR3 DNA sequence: TGTGCCAGCTCACCAACTCGAAGTGGCAATCAGCCCCAGCATTTT. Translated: CASSPTRSGNQPQHF.

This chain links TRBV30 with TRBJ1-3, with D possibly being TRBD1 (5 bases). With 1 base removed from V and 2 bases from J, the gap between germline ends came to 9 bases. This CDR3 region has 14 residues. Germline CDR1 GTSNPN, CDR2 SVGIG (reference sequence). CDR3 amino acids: CAWSAIRAGNTIYF. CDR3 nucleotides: TGTGCCTGGAGTGCGATCAGGGCTGGAAACACCATATATTTT.

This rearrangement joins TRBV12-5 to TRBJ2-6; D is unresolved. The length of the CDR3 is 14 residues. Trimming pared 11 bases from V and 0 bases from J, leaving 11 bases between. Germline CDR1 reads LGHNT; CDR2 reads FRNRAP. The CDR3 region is CAAYLSSGANVLTF. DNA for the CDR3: TGTGCTGCCTACCTGAGCTCTGGGGCCAACGTCCTGACTTTC.

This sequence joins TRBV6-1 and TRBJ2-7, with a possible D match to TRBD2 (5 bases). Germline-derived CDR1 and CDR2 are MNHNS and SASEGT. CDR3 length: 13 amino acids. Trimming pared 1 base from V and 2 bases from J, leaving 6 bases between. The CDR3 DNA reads TGTGCCAGCAGTGAAGAACTAGCCTACGAGCAGTACTTC. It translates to CASSEELAYEQYF.

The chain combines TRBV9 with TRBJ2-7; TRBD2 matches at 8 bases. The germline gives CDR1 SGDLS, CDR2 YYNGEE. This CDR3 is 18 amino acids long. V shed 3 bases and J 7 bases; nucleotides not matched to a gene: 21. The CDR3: CASSAGGLAGSPSGEQYF. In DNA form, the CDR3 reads TGTGCCAGCAGCGCCGGGGGGCTAGCGGGCTCACCTTCGGGAGAGCAGTACTTC.

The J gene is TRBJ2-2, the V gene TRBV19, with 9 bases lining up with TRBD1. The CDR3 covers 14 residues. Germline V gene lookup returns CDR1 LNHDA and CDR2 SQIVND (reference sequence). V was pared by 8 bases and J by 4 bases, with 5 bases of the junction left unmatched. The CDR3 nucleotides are TGTGCCAGTTCCGGGACAGGGTTCACCGGGGAGCTGTTTTTT. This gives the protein CASSGTGFTGELFF.

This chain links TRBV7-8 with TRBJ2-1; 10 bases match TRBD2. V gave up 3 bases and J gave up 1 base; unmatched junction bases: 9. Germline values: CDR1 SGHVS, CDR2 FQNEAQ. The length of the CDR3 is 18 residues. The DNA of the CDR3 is TGTGCCAGCAGCTTCAGAGCGGGAGGGCCAGGTTCCTACAATGAGCAGTTCTTC. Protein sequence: CASSFRAGGPGSYNEQFF.